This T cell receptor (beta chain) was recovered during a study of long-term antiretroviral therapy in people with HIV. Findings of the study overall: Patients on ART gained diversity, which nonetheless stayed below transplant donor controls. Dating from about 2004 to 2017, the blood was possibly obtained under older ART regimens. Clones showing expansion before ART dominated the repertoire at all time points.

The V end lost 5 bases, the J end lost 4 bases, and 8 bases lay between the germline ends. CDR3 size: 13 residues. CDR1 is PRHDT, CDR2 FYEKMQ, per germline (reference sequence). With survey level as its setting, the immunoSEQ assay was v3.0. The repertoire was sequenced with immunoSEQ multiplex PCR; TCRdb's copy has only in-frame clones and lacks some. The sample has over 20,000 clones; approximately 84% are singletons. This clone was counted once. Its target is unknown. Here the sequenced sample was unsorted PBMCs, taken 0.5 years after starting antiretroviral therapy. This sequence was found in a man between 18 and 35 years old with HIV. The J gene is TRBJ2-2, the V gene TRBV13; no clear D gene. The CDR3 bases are TGTGCCAGCAGCCCCGGCATCACCGGGGAGCTGTTTTTT. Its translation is CASSPGITGELFF.